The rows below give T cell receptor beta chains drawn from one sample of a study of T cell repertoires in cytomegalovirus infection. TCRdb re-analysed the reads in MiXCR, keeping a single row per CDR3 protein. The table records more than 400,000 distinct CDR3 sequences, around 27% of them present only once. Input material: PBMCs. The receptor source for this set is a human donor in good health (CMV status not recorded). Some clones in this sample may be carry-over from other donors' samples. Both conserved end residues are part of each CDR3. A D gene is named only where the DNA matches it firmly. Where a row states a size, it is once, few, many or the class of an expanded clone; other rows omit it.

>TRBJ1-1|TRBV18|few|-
TGTGCCAGCTCACCAGAGGGGAACACTGAAGCTTTCTTT
CASSPEGNTEAFF
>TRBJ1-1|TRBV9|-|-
TGTGCCAGCAGCGTAGACCAGGGAGGGACTGAAGCTTTCTTT
CASSVDQGGTEAFF
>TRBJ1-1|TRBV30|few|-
TGTGCCTGGAGAGTTGATGGACGTTCCACTGAAGCTTTCTTT
CAWRVDGRSTEAFF
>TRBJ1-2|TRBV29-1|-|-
TGCAGCGTTGAAGATCATAGCCGTGGCTACACCTTC
CSVEDHSRGYTF
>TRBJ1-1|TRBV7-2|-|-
TGTGCCAGCAGCTATACTTCCAGTTATAAAGGTACTGAAGCTTTCTTT
CASSYTSSYKGTEAFF
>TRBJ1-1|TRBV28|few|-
TGTGCCAGCAGCCGCTCCCTCGGAAGGATATTAGACACTGAAGCTTTCTTT
CASSRSLGRILDTEAFF
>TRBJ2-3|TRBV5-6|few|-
TGTGCCAGCAGGTCCACGGGATCGTCAGATACGCAGTATTTT
CASRSTGSSDTQYF
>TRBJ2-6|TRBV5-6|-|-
TGTGCCAGCAGCCCTCGGCCAGGCCTCTCTGGGGCCAACGTCCTGACTTTC
CASSPRPGLSGANVLTF
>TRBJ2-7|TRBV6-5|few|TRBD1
TGTGCCAGCAGTCGGGGACAGAGGACCTACGAGCAGTACTTC
CASSRGQRTYEQYF
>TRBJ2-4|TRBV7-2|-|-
TGTGCCAGCAGCCCCCAGGGGCAGGGGACGGCCAAAAACATTCAGTACTTC
CASSPQGQGTAKNIQYF
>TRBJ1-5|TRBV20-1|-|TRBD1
TGCAGTGCGCCGCAGGGGGCGAATCAGCCCCAGCATTTT
CSAPQGANQPQHF